This T cell receptor (beta chain) comes out of a study of T cell changes during pregnancy in multiple sclerosis. TCRdb's table, derived via immunoSEQ multiplex PCR, lists solely in-frame clones and lacks some. Of roughly 38,000 clones listed, around 91% are singletons. V lost 5 bases to trimming and J lost 2 bases; unmatched junction nucleotides: 5. CDR1 and CDR2 from the germline V gene are LNHDA and SQIVND (reference sequence). The CDR3 sequence is 15 residues long. This rearrangement joins TRBV19 to TRBJ2-2, with 7 bases aligning to TRBD2. This clonotype was obtained from a female donor with multiple sclerosis, enrolled in a pregnancy study. The sample consisted of CD4+ T cells from peripheral blood mononuclear cells, taken before pregnancy. The CDR3 DNA sequence: TGTGCCAGTAGTGTCGGGACTACCAACACCGGGGAGCTGTTTTTT. Translation gives CASSVGTTNTGELFF.